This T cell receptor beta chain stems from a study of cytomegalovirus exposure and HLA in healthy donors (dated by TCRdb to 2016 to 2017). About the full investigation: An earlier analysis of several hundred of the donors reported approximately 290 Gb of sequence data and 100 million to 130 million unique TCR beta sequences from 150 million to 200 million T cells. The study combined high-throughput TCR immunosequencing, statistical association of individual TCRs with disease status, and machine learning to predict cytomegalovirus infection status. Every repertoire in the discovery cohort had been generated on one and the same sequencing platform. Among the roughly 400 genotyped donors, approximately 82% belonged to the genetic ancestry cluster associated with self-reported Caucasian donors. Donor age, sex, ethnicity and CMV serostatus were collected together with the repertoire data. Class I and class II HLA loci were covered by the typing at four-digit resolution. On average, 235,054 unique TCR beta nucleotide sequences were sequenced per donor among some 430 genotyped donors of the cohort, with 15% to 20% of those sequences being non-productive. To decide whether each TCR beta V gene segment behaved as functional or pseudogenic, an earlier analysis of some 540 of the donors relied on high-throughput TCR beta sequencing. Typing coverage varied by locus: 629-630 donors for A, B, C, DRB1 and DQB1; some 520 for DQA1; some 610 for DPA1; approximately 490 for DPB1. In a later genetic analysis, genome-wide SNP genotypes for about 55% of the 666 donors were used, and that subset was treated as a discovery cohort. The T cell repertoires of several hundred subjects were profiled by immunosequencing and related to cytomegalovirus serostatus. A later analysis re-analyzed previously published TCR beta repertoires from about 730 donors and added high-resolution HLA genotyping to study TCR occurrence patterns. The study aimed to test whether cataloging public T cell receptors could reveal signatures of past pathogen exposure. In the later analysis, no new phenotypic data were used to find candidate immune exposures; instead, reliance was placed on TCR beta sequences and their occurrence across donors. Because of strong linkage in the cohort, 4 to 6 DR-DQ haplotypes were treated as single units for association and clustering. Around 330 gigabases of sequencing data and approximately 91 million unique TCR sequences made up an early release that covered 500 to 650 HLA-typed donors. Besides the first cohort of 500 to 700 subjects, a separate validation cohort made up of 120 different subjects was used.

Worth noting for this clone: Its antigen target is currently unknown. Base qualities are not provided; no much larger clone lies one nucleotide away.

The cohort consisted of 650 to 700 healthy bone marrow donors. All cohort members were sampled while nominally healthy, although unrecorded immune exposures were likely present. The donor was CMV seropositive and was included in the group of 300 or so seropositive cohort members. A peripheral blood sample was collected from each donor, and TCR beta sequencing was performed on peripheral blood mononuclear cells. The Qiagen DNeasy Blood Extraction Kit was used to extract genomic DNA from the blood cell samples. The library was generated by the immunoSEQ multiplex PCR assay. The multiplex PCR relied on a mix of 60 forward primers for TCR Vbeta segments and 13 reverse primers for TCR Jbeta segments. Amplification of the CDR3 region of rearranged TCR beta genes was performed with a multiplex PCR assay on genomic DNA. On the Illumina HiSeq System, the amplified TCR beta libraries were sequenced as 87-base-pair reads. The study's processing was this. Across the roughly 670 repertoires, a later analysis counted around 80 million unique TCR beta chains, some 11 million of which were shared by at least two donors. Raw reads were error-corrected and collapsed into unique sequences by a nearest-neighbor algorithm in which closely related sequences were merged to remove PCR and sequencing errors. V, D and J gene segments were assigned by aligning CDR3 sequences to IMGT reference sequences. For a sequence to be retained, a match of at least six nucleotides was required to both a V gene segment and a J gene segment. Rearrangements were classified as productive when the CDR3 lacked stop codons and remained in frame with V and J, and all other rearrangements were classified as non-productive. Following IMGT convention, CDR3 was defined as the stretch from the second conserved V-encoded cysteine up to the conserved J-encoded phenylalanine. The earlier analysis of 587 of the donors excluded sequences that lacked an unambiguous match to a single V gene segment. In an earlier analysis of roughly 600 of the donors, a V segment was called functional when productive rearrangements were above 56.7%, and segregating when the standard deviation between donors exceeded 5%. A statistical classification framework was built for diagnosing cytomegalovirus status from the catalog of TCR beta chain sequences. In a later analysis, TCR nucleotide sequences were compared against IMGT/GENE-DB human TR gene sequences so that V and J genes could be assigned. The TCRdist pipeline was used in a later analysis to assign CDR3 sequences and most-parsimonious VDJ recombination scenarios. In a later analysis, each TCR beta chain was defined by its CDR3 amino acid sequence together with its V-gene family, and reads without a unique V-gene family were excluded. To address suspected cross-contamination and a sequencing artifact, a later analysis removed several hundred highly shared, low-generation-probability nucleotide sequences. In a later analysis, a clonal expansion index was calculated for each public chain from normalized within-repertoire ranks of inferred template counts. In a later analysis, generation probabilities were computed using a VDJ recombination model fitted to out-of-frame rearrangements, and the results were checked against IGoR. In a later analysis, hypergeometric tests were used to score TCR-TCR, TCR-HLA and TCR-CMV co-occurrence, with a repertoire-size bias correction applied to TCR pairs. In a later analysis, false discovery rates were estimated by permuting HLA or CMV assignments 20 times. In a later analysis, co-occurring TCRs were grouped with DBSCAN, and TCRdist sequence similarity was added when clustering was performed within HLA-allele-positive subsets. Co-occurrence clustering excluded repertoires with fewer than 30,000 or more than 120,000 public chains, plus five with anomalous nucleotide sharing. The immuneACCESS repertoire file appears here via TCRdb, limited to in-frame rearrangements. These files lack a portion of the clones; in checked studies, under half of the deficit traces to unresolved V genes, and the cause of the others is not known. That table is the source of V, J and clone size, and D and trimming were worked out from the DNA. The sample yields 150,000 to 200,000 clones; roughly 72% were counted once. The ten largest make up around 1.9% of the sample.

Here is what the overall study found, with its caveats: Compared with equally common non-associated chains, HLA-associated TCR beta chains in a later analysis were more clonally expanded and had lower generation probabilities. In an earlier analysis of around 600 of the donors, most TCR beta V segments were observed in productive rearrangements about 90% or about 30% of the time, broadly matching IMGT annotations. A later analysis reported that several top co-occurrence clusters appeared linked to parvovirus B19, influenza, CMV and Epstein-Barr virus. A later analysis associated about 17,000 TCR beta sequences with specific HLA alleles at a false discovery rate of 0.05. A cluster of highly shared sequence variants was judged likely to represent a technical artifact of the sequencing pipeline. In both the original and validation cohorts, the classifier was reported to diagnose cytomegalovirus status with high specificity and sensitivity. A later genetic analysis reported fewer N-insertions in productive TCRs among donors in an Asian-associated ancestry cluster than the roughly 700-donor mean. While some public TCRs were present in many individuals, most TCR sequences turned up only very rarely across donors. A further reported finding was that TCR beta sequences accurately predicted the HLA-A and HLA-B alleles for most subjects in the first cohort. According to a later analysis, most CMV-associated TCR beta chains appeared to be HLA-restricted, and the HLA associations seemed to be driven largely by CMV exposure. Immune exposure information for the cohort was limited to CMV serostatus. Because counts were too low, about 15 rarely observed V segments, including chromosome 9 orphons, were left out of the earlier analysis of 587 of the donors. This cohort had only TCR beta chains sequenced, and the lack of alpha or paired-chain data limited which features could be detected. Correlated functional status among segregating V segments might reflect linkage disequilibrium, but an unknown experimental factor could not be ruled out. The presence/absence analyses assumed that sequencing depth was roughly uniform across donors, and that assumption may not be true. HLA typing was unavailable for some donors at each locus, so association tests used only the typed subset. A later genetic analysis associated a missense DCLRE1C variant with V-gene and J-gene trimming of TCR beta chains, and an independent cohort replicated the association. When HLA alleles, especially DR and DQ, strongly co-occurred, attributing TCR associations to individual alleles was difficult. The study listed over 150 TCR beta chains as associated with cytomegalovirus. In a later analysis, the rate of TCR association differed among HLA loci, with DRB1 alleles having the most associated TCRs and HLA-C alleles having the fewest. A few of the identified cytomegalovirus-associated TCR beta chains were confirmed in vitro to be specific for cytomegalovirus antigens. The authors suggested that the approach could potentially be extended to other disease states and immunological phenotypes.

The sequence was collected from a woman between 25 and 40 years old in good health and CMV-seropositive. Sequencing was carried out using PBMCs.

The DNA is TGTGCCAGTAAAGGCGGGGGGACAGATACGCAGTATTTT. The translation is CASKGGGTDTQYF. The chain joins TRBV19 to TRBJ2-3, with 8 middle bases fitting TRBD2. V trim: 7 bases; J trim: 3 bases; unmatched bases: 3. Spanning cysteine to phenylalanine, the CDR3 consists of 13 amino acids. Only the CDR3 region is kept as DNA, spanning 39 bases read in frame from base 1. According to the germline V gene (reference sequence), CDR1 reads LNHDA and CDR2 reads SQIVND. Extended through the reference TRBV19 and TRBJ2-3 proteins, this CDR3 yields the full variable domain: DGGITQSPKYLFRKEGQNVTLSCEQNLNHDAMYWYRQDPGQGLRLIYYSQIVNDFQKGDIAEGYSVSREKKESFPLTVTSAQKNPTAFYLCASKGGGTDTQYFGPGTRLTVL.